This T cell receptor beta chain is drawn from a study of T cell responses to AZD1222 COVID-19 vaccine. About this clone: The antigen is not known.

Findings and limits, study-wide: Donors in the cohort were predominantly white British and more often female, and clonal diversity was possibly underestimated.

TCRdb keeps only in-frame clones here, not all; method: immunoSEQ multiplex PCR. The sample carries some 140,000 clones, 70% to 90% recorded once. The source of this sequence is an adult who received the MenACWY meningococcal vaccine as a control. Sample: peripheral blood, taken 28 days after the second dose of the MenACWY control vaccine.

CDR3 in DNA: TGTGCCAGCCGGCTCCGGGGTAAGAATTCACCCCTCCACTTT. Protein sequence: CASRLRGKNSPLHF. The chain couples TRBV28 to TRBJ1-6, with D unclear. Germline lookup yields CDR1 MDHEN and CDR2 SYDVKM. This CDR3 has 14 amino acids. V was pared by 8 bases and J by 7 bases, with 15 bases between.